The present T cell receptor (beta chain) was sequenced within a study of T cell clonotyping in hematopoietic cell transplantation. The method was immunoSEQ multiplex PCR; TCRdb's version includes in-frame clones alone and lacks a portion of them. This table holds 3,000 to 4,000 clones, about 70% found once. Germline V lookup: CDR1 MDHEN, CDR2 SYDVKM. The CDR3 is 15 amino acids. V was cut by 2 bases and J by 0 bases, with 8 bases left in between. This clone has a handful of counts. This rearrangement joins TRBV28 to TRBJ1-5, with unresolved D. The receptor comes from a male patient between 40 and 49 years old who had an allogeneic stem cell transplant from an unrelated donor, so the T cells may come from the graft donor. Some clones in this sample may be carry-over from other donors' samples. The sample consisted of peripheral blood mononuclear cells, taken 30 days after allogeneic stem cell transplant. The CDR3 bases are TGTGCCAGCAGTTTAGTACAGCCTAGCAATCAGCCCCAGCATTTT. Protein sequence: CASSLVQPSNQPQHF.